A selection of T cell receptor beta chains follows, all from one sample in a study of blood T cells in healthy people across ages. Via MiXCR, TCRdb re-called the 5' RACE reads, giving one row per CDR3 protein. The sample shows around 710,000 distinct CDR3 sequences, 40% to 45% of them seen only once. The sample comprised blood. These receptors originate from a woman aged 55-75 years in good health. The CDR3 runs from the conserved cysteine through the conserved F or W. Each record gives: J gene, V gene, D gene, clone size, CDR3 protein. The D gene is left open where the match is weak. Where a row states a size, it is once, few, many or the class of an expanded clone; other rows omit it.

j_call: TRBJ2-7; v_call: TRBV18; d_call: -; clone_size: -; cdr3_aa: CASSPAGNEQYF
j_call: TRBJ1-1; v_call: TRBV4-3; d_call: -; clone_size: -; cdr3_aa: CASSHRGPADGAFF
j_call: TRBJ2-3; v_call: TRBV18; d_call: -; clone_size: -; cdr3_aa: CASSQQGNTDTQYF
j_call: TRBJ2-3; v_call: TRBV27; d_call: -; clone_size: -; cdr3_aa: CASSALDGPDTQYF
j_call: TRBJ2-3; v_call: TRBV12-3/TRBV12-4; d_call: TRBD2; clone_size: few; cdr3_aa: CASSLLLAGGSTDTQYF
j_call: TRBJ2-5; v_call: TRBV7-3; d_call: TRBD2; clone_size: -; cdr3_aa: CASSKLAGGPQETQYF
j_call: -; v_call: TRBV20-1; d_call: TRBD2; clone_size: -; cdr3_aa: CSARDNGLDFGETQYF
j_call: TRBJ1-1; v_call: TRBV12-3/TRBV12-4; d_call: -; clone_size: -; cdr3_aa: CASSPMDGGNTETFF
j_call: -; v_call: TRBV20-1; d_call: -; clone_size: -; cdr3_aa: CSARVRGLVEQYF
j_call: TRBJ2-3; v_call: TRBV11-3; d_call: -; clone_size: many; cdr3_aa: CASSTSRGTDTQYF
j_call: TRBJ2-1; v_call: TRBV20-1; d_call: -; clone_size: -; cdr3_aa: CSARDPREQFF
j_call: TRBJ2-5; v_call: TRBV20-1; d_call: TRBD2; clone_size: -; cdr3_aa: CSASIPGGDEQYF
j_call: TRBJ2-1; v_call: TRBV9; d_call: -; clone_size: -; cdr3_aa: CASSPRGGITYNEQFF
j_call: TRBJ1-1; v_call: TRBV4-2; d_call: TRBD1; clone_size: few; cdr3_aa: CASSRGQGETEAFF
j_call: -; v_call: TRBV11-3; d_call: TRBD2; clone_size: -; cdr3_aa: CASSYGLAGGSNEQYF
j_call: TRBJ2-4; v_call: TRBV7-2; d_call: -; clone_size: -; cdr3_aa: CASSLAILGADGQYF